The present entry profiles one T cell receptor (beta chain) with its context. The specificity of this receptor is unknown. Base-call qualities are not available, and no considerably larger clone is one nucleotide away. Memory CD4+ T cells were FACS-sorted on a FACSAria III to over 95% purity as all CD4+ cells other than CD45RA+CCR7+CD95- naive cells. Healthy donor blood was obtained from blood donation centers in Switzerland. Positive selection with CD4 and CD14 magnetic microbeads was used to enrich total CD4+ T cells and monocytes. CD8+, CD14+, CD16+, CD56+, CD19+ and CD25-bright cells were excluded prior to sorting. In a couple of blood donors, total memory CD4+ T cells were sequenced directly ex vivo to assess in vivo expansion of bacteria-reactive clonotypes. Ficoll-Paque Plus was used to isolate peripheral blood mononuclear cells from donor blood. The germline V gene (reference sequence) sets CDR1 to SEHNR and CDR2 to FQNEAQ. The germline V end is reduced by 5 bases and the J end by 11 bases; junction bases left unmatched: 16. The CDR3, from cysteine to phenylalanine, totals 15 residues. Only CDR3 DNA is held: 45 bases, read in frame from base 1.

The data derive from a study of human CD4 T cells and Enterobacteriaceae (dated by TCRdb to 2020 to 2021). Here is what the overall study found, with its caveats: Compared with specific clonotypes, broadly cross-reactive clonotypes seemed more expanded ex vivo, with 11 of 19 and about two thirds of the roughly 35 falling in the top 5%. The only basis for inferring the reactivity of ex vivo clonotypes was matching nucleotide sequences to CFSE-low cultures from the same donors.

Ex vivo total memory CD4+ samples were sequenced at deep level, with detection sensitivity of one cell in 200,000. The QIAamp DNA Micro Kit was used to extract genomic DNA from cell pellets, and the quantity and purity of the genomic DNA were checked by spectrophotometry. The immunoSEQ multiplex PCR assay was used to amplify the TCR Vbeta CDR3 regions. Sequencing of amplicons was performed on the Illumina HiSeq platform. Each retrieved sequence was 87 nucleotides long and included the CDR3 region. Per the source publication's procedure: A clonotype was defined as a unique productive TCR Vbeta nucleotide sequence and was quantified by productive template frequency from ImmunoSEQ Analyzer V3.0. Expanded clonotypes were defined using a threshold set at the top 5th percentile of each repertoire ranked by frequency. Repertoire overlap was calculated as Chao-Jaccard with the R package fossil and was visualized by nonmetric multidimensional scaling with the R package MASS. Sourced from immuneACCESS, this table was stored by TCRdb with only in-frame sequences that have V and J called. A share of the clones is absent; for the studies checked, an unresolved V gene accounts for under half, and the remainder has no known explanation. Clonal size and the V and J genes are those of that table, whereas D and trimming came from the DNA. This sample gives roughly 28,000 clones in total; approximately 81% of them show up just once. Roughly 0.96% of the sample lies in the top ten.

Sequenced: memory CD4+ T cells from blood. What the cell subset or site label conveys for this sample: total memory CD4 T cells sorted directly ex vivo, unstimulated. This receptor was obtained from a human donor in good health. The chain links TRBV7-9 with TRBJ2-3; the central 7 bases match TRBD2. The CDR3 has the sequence CASSPSGLTTRGQYF. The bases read TGTGCCAGCAGCCCTAGCGGCCTGACTACCCGTGGGCAGTATTTT.